This TCR beta chain was captured by sequencing in a study of shared clonotypes between healthy human individuals. Comments on this clone: Its specificity is unknown.

Data came from immunoSEQ multiplex PCR; TCRdb stores just in-frame clones and leaves some out. In the table there are millions of clones, 80% to 95% of which are singletons. Germline values: CDR1 MNHNS, CDR2 SASEGT. This CDR3 comprises 11 residues. V lost 8 bases to trimming and J lost 4 bases, with 8 bases between them. Regarding the study as a whole: Non-shared clonotypes displayed generation probabilities falling below those of clonotypes present in all four donors. It was observed that roughly 4.8% of naive CD4 clonotypes were shared across several donors.

Sequenced: naive CD4+ T cells from PBMCs. As to subset: CD45RA+ positively selected. The clonotype was recovered from a young man in good health. Some clones in this sample may be carry-over from other donors' samples. V is TRBV6-1 and J is TRBJ1-1, with a possible D match to TRBD1 (5 bases). The CDR3 loop is CASHQGTEAFF. The CDR3 DNA is TGTGCCAGCCACCAGGGCACTGAAGCTTTCTTT.